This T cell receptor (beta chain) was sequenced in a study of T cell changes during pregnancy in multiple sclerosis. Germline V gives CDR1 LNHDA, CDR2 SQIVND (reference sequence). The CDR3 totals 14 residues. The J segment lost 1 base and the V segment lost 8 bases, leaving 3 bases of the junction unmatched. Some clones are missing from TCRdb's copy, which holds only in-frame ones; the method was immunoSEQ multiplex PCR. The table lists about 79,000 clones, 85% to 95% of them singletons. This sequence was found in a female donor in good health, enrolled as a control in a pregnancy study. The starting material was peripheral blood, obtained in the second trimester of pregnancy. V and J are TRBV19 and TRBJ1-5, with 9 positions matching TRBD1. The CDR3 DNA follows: TGTGCCAGTGGGGACAGGGACAGCAATCAGCCCCAGCATTTT. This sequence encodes CASGDRDSNQPQHF.